The entry below describes one TCR beta chain. Its target is not known. The data are from a study of cytomegalovirus exposure and HLA in healthy donors. CDR3 length equals 13 residues. V lost 0 bases and J lost 11, with 13 bases in between. CDR1 is MGHDK, CDR2 SYGVNS, per germline. 13 Jbeta primers and 60 Vbeta primers were used for the PCR. Clones were read by immunoSEQ multiplex PCR, and TCRdb kept only the in-frame ones, dropping some. The sample has roughly 120,000 clones, 81% seen once; the top ten hold 2% to 2.5%. Study-level results: Accurate prediction of HLA-A and HLA-B alleles (for most subjects) was reportedly achieved from TCR beta sequences. Equally common other TCR beta chains were less clonally expanded than HLA-associated ones, a later analysis found.

The TCR originated in a woman aged 40-49 years in good health and CMV-seronegative. Sequencing was performed on PBMCs. The chain links TRBV25-1 to TRBJ1-1; D uncertain. CDR3 in amino acids: CASSEYSPVMAFF. Written as DNA, the CDR3 is TGTGCCAGCAGTGAATATTCACCGGTGATGGCTTTCTTT. Full variable domain (outside the CDR3, taken from reference TRBV25-1 and TRBJ1-1): EADIYQTPRYLVIGTGKKITLECSQTMGHDKMYWYQQDPGMELHLIHYSYGVNSTEKGDLSSESTVSRIRTEHFPLTLESARPSHTSQYLCASSEYSPVMAFFGQGTRLTVV.